This note documents a single TCR beta chain sequence. Its antigen is undetermined. Running of the assay took place at deep level. Method: immunoSEQ multiplex PCR; TCRdb's copy keeps in-frame clones and lacks some. Of roughly 2,500,000 clones listed, approximately 93% are singletons. This entry belongs to a study of shared clonotypes between healthy human individuals. Study-level results: Non-shared clonotypes had lower generation probabilities than clonotypes shared by all four sorted-subset donors. The sharing of 5% to 5.5% of naive CD4 clonotypes was seen across a handful of donors. Only blood underwent sampling, and tissue repertoires likely differ.

The TCR comes from a man aged 18 to 29 in good health. Some clones in this sample may be carry-over from other donors' samples. The sequencing input was naive CD4+ T cells from PBMCs. Documented subset: CD45RA+ positively selected.

The CDR3 here is CASSYGAGDDYEQYF. CDR3 bases: TGTGCCAGCAGTTACGGGGCGGGGGATGACTACGAGCAGTACTTC. The V gene is TRBV6-5, the J gene TRBJ2-7; 7 nucleotides align to TRBD2. V was clipped by 2 bases and J by 3 bases; unmatched bases: 7. This CDR3 comprises 15 residues. Germline lookup yields CDR1 MNHEY and CDR2 SVGAGI.